The clone carrying this TCR beta chain was detected ten times or more. Its antigen is still unknown. These data come from a study of T cells after yellow fever vaccination. Study conclusions and caveats: Most clones from primary vaccination were detected again post-booster (just over 95% CD4, around 90% CD8). Peaking faster, on day 5 versus 15, the secondary response was nonetheless weaker.

The CDR3 has 13 residues. Looked up from germline, CDR1 is SGHAT and CDR2 is FQNNGV. Trimming left V 6 bases short and J 0 bases short, with 6 bases between. By 5'RACE template switching, TCR cDNA was produced, with a universal primer site and UMIs added in the process. TCRdb fed the 5' RACE reads into MiXCR, producing one record per CDR3 protein. Of approximately 180,000 distinct CDR3 sequences detected, about 6% appear once; the ten largest clones hold roughly 3%. The source is a man aged 18 to 29 who received the YFV17D yellow fever vaccine. Sequences were derived from CD4+ T cells sorted from PBMCs, sampled on the day of the first yellow fever vaccination. The chain joins TRBV11-2 to TRBJ2-4; unclear D gene. The CDR3 DNA follows: TGTGCCAGCAGTCGACTAGCCAAAAACATTCAGTACTTC. This encodes CASSRLAKNIQYF. Complete variable domain (other parts from reference TRBV11-2 and TRBJ2-4): EAGVAQSPRYKIIEKRQSVAFWCNPISGHATLYWYQQILGQGPKLLIQFQNNGVVDDSQLPKDRFSAERLKGVDSTLKIQPAKLEDSAVYLCASSRLAKNIQYFGAGTRLSVL.